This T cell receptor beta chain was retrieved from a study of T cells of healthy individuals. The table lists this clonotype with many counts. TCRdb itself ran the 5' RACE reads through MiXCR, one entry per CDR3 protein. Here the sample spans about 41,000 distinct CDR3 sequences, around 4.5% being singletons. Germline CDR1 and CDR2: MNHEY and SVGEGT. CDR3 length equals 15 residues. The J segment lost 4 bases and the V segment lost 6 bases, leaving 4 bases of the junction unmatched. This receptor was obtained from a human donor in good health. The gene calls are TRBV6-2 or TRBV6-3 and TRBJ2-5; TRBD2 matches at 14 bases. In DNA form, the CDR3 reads TGTGCCAGCAGGGGACTAGCGGGAGTTGGAGAGACCCAGTACTTC. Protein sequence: CASRGLAGVGETQYF.